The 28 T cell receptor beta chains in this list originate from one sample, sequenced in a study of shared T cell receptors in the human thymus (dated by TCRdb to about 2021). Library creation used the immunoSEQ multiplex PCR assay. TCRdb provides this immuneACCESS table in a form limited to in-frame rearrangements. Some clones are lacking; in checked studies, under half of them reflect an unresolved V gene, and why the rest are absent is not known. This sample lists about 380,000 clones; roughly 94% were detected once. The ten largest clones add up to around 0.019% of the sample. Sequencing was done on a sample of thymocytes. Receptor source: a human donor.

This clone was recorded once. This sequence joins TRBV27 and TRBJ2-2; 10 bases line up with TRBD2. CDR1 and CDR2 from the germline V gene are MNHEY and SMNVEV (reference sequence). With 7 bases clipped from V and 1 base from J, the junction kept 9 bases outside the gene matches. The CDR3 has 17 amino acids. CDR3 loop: CASTKFVAGGNTGELFF. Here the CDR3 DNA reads TGTGCCAGCACCAAATTTGTAGCGGGAGGGAACACCGGGGAGCTGTTTTTT.

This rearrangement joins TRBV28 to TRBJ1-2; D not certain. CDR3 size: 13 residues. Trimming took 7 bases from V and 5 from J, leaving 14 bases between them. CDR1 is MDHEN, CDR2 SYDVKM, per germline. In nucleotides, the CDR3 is TGTGCCAGCACCCTCGGGAGCAGTTATGGCTACACCTTC. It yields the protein CASTLGSSYGYTF.

The CDR3 spells CASSLGREGLFNEQFF. The DNA for the CDR3 is TGTGCCAGCAGCTTGGGGCGGGAGGGCCTTTTCAATGAGCAGTTCTTC. This chain uses TRBV5-6 with TRBJ2-1, with TRBD2 matching 9 bases. CDR1 is SGHDT and CDR2 is YYEEEE in the germline V gene. This CDR3 spans 16 amino acids. V lost 0 bases to trimming and J lost 6 bases; unmatched junction nucleotides: 7.

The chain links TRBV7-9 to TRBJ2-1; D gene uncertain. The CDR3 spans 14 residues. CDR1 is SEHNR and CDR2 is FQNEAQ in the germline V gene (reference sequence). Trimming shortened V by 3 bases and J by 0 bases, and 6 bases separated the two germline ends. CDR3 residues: CASSFRSSYNEQFF. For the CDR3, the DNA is TGTGCCAGCAGCTTTAGGAGCTCCTACAATGAGCAGTTCTTC. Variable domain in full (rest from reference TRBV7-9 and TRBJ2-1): DTGVSQNPRHKITKRGQNVTFRCDPISEHNRLYWYRQTLGQGPEFLTYFQNEAQLEKSRLLSDRFSAERPKGSFSTLEIQRTEQGDSAMYLCASSFRSSYNEQFFGPGTRLTVL.

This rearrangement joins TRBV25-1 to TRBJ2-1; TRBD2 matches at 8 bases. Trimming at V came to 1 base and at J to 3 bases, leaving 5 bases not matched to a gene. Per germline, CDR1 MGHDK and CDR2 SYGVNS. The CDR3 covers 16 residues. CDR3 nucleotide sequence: TGTGCCAGCAGTGAATTGAAGGCGGGAGGCTACAATGAGCAGTTCTTC. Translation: CASSELKAGGYNEQFF.

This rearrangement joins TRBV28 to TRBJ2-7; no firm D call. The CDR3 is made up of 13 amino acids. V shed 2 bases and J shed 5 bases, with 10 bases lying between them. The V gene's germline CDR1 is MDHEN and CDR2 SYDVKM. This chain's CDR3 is CASSLTPLDEQYF. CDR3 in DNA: TGTGCCAGCAGTTTAACTCCCTTGGACGAGCAGTACTTC. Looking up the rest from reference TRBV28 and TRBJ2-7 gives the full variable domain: DVKVTQSSRYLVKRTGEKVFLECVQDMDHENMFWYRQDPGLGLRLIYFSYDVKMKEKGDIPEGYSVSREKKERFSLILESASTNQTSMYLCASSLTPLDEQYFGPGTRLTVT.

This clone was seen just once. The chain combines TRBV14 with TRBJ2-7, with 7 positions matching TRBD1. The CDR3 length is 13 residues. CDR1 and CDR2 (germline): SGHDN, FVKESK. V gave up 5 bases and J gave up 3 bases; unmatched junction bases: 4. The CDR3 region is CASSDRAGYEQYF. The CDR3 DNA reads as TGTGCCAGCAGCGACAGGGCGGGCTACGAGCAGTACTTC.

DNA of the CDR3: TGTGCCAGCTCATCGTCAACAAACACCTACGAGCAGTACTTC. Encoded protein: CASSSSTNTYEQYF. This chain joins TRBV18 and TRBJ2-7, with no clear D. This CDR3 contains 14 residues. V lost 5 bases and J 2 bases, leaving 13 bases between the germline ends. Per the germline V gene, CDR1 is KGHSH and CDR2 is LQKENI. The whole variable domain, filled in from reference TRBV18 and TRBJ2-7, reads NAGVMQNPRHLVRRRGQEARLRCSPMKGHSHVYWYRQLPEEGLKFMVYLQKENIIDESGMPKERFSAEFPKEGPSILRIQQVVRGDSAAYFCASSSSTNTYEQYFGPGTRLTVT.

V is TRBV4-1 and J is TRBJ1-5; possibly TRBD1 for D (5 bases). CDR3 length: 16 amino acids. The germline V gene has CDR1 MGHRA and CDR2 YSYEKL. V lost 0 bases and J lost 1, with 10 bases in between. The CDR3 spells CASSQELGVSNQPQHF. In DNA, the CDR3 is TGCGCCAGCAGCCAAGAGTTGGGGGTGAGCAATCAGCCCCAGCATTTT.

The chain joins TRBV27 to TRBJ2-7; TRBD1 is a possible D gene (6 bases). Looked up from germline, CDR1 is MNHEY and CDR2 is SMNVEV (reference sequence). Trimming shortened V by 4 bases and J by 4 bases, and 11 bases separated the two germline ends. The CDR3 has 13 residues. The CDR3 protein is CASSSPTGYEQYF. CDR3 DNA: TGTGCCAGCAGTTCCCCTACAGGGTACGAGCAGTACTTC.

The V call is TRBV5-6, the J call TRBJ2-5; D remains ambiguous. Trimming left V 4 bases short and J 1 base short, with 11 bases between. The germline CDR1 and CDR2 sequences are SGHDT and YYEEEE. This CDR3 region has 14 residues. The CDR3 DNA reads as TGTGCCAGCAGCCCCGGACCAGTCCAAGAGACCCAGTACTTC. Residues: CASSPGPVQETQYF.

The DNA for the CDR3 is TGTGCCAGTTCGGACAGAGAAGATCAGCCCCAGCATTTT. Its translation is CASSDREDQPQHF. The genes are TRBV2 and TRBJ1-5, with D possibly TRBD1 on 6 matching bases. The ends were cut back, 9 bases at V and 5 bases at J, with 14 bases in the middle. This CDR3 contains 13 residues. The germline V gene encodes CDR1 SNHLY and CDR2 FYNNEI.

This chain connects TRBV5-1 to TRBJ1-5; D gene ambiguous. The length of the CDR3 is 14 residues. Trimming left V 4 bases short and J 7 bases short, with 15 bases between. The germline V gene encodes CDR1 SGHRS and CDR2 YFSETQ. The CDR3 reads CASSLGPGSQPQHF. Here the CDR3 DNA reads TGCGCCAGCAGCCTCGGACCGGGCTCCCAGCCCCAGCATTTT.

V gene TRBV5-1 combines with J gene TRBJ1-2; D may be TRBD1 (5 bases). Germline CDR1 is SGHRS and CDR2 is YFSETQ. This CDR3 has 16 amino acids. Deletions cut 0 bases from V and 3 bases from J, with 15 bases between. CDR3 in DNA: TGCGCCAGCAGCTTGGCCAGGACATTTCCGGACTATGGCTACACCTTC. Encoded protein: CASSLARTFPDYGYTF. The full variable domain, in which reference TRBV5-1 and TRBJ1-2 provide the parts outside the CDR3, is KAGVTQTPRYLIKTRGQQVTLSCSPISGHRSVSWYQQTPGQGLQFLFEYFSETQRNKGNFPGRFSGRQFSNSRSEMNVSTLELGDSALYLCASSLARTFPDYGYTFGSGTRLTVV.

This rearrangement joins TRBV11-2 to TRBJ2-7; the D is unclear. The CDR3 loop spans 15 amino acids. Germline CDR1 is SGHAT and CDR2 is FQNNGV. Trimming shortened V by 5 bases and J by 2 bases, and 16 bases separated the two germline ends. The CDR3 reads CASSPASRLTYEQYF. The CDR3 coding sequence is TGTGCCAGCAGCCCCGCCAGCAGGCTGACCTACGAGCAGTACTTC.

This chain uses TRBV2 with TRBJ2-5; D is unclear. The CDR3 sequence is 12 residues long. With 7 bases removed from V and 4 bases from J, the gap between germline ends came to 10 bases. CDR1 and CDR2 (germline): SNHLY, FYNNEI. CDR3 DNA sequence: TGTGCCAGCACCGTCAAGGGAGAGACCCAGTACTTC. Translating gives CASTVKGETQYF.

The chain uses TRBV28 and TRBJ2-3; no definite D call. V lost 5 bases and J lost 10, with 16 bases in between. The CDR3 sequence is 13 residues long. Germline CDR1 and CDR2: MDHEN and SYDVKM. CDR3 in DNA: TGTGCCAGCAGTCCTATTCCGATCCGGGCGCAGTATTTT. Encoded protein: CASSPIPIRAQYF.

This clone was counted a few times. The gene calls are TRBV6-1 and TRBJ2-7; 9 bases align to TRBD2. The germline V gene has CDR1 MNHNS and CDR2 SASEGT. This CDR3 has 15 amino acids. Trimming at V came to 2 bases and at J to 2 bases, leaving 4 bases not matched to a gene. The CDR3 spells CASSERKRGAYEQYF. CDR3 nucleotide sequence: TGTGCCAGCAGTGAAAGAAAGCGGGGGGCCTACGAGCAGTACTTC.

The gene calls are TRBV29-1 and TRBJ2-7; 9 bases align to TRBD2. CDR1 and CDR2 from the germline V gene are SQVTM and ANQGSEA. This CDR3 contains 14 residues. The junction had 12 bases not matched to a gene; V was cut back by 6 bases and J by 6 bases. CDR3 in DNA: TGCAGCGTGCCCCATGGAGCGGGAGGCTTCGAGCAGTACTTC. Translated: CSVPHGAGGFEQYF.

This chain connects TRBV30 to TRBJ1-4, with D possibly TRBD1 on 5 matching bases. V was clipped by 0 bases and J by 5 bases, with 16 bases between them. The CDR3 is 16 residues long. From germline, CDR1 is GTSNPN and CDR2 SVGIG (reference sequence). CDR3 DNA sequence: TGTGCCTGGAGTGTACTCGATCGACAGCTCAATGAAAAACTGTTTTTT. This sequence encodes CAWSVLDRQLNEKLFF.

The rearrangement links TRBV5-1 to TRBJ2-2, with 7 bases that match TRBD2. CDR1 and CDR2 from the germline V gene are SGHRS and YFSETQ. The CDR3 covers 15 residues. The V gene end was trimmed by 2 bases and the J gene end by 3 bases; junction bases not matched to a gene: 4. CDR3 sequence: CASSFSAGDTGELFF. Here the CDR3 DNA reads TGCGCCAGCAGCTTCTCGGCGGGGGACACCGGGGAGCTGTTTTTT.

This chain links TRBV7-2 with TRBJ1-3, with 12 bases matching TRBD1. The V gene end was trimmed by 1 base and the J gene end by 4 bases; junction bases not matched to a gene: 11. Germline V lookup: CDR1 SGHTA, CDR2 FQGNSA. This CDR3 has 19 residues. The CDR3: CASSLGGPGQGAPGNTIYF. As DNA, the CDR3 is TGTGCCAGCAGCTTAGGAGGCCCGGGACAGGGGGCGCCGGGAAACACCATATATTTT.

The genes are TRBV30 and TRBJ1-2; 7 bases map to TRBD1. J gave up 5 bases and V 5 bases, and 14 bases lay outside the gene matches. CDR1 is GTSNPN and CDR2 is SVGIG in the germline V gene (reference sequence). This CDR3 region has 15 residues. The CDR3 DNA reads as TGTGCCTGGCTCCAGGTGGACAGGCTAGCATATGGCTACACCTTC. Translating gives CAWLQVDRLAYGYTF.

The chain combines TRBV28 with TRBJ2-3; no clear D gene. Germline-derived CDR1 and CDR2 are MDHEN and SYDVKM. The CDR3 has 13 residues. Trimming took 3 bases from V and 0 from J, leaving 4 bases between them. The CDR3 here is CASSFHSTDTQYF. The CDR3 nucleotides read TGTGCCAGCAGTTTCCATAGCACAGATACGCAGTATTTT.

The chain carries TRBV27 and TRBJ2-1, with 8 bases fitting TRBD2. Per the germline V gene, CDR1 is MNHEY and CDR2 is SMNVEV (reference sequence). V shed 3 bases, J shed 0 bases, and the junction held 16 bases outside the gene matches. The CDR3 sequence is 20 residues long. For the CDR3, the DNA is TGTGCCAGCAGTTTGGGGAGGCTAGCGGGCCTCCTTCCCTCCTACAATGAGCAGTTCTTC. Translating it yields CASSLGRLAGLLPSYNEQFF.

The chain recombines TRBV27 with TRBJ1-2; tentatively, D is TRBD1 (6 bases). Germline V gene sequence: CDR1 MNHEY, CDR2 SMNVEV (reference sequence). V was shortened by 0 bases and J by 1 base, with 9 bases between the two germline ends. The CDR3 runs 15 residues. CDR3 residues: CASSLSARGNYGYTF. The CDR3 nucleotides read TGTGCCAGCAGTTTATCGGCCAGGGGTAACTATGGCTACACCTTC.

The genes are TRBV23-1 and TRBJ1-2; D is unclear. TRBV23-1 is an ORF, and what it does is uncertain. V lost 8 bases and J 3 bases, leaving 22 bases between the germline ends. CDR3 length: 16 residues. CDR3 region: CASPQNERLWDYGYTF. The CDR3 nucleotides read TGCGCCAGCCCCCAAAATGAACGGCTTTGGGACTATGGCTACACCTTC.

DNA of the CDR3: TGTGCCAGTACTCGCCTCACGGGAGGGGAGCAGTTCTTC. It specifies CASTRLTGGEQFF. This chain links TRBV19 with TRBJ2-1; 8 positions agree with TRBD2. J lost 10 bases, V lost 7 bases, and 9 bases had no gene match. Germline V CDR1 and CDR2: LNHDA, SQIVND (reference sequence). This CDR3 comprises 13 residues.